Below, one T cell receptor beta chain is given with its context. The antigen remains undetermined. V was cut by 6 bases and J by 13 bases, with 13 bases left in between. Germline-derived CDR1 and CDR2 are WSHSY and SAAADI. The CDR3 has 11 amino acids. These data are taken from a study of cytomegalovirus exposure and HLA in healthy donors. Points from the study as a whole: In an earlier analysis, in about 530 donors, most V segments appeared productive either ~90% or ~30% of the time.

Primers: 60 Vbeta forward and 13 Jbeta reverse. Sequencing used immunoSEQ multiplex PCR; TCRdb keeps in-frame clones, though not all of them. The sample has about 130,000 clones; around 77% are singletons. This TCR derives from a woman aged 40 to 55 in good health and CMV-seropositive. The V call is TRBV10-2, the J call TRBJ2-1, with D possibly matching TRBD1 (6 bases). Input material: PBMCs. CDR3 DNA: TGCGCCAGCAGACACGGACAGAATCAGTTCTTC. Amino acids: CASRHGQNQFF.